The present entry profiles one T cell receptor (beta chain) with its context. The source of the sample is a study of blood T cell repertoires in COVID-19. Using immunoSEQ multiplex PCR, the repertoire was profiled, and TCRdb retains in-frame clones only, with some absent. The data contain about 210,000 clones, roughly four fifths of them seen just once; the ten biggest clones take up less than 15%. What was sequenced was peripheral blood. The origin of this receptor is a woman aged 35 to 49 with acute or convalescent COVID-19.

The DNA of the CDR3 is TGCGCCAGCAGCCAAGAAAGTCTAGGCGCAGATACGCAGTATTTT. This encodes CASSQESLGADTQYF. J is TRBJ2-3 and V is TRBV5-1; D call uncertain. This CDR3 is built from 15 residues. Germline V gene data show CDR1 as SGHRS and CDR2 as YFSETQ. V was trimmed by 4 bases and J by 4 bases, leaving 16 bases between them.